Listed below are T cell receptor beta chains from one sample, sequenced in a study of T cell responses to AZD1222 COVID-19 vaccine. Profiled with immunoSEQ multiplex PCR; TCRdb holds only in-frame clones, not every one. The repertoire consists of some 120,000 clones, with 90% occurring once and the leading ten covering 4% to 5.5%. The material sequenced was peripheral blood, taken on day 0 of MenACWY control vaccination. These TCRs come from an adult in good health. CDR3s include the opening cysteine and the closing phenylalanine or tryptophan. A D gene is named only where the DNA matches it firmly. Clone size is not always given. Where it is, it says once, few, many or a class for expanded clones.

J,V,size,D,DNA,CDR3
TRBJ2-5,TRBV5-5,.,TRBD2,TGTGCCAGCAGCACCGGGACTAGTCAAGAGACCCAGTACTTC,CASSTGTSQETQYF
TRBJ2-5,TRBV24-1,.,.,TGTGCCACCAGTGACCCTGGAAGGGCAGAGACCCAGTACTTC,CATSDPGRAETQYF
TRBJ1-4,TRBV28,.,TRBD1,TGTGCCAGCAGTTTATTCGGACAGGGGTGGACTGGGCCAACTAATGAAAAACTGTTTTTT,CASSLFGQGWTGPTNEKLFF
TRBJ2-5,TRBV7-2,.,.,TGTGCCAGCAGCTCCGGGAACCAAGAGACCCAGTACTTC,CASSSGNQETQYF
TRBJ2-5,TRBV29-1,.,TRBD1,TGCAGCGTTGGATATGCCGGGACAGGGGCGGAGACCCAGTACTTC,CSVGYAGTGAETQYF
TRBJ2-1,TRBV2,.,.,TGTGCCAGCAGTGAAGCGGGGGGTACCCTCTACAATGAGCAGTTCTTC,CASSEAGGTLYNEQFF
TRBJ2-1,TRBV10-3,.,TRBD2,TGTGCCATCAGATCTACTAGCGGGAACAATGAGCAGTTCTTC,CAIRSTSGNNEQFF
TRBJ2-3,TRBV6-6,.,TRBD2,TGTGCCAGTACCGGGACTAGCGGGAGTTATACGCAGTATTTT,CASTGTSGSYTQYF
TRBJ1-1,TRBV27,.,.,TGTGCCAGCAGTTTGCAGGGCTCTAATGAAGCTTTCTTT,CASSLQGSNEAFF
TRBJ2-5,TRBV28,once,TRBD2,TGTGCCAGCAGTCTAACCGGGACTAGCTTGGAGGAGACCCAGTACTTC,CASSLTGTSLEETQYF
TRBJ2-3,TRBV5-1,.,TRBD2,TGCGCCAGCAGTCTTGGACTAGAATCTAGCACAGATACGCAGTATTTT,CASSLGLESSTDTQYF
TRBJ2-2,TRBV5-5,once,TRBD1,TGTGCCAGCAGCCCCCGGGACAGGGGGAACTTGAACACCGGGGAGCTGTTTTTT,CASSPRDRGNLNTGELFF
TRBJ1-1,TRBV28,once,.,TGTGCCAGCACCGCAGGGGCAACGGGTGGCACTGAAGCTTTCTTT,CASTAGATGGTEAFF
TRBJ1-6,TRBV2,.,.,TGTGCCAGCAACCCGACAGGTTTTAATTCACCCCTCCACTTT,CASNPTGFNSPLHF
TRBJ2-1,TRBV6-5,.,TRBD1,TGTGCCAGCAGGGGGACAGGCTCCTACAATGAGCAGTTCTTC,CASRGTGSYNEQFF
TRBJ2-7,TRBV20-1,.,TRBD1,TGCAGTGCCCGACAGGGACGGGAGCAGTACTTC,CSARQGREQYF
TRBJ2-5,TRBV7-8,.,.,TGTGCCAGCAGTCCGGTCGTGGAGACCCAGTACTTC,CASSPVVETQYF
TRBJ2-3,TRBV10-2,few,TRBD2,TGCGCCAGCAGTGGGACTAGCGGGGGAGCGAGCACAGATACGCAGTATTTT,CASSGTSGGASTDTQYF
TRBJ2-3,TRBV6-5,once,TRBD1,TGTGCCAGCAGTCGTGGACAGGGCACAGATACGCAGTATTTT,CASSRGQGTDTQYF
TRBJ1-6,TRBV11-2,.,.,TGTGCCAGCAGCTTAGGAGCCCTTGGGGCCAATTCACCCCTCCACTTT,CASSLGALGANSPLHF
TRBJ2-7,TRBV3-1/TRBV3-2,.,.,TGTGCCAGCAGCCAAGATCTGACAGGCACCTACGAGCAGTACTTC,CASSQDLTGTYEQYF
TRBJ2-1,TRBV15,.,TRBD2,TGTGCCACCAGCACCGACCTAGCGGGGGGGCCTGATAATGAGCAGTTCTTC,CATSTDLAGGPDNEQFF
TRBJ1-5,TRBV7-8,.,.,TGTGCCAGCAGCTTAGTCAGGGTAAACCCTTTTAATCAGCCCCAGCATTTT,CASSLVRVNPFNQPQHF
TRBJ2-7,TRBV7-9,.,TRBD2,TGTGCCAGCAGCTTTACTAGCGGGAGGGCCTACGAGCAGTACTTC,CASSFTSGRAYEQYF
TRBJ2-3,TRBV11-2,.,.,TGTGCCAGCAGCTTAAGGGCTAGGACTAGCACAGATACGCAGTATTTT,CASSLRARTSTDTQYF
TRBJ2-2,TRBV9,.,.,TGTGCCAGCAGCGTAGGTCTATATGAGACCGGGGAGCTGTTTTTT,CASSVGLYETGELFF
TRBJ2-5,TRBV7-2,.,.,TGTGCCAGCAGCTTAAAGTGGGGGCTACAAGAGACCCAGTACTTC,CASSLKWGLQETQYF
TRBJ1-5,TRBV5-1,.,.,TGCGCCAGCAGCTTGATCGGGGACAGCAATCAGCCCCAGCATTTT,CASSLIGDSNQPQHF
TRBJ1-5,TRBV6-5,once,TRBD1,TGTGCCAGCAGTAGGGACAGGTTTCAGCCCCAGCATTTT,CASSRDRFQPQHF
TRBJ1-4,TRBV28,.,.,TGTGCCAGCAGTAGCAACATGAAACTGTTTTTT,CASSSNMKLFF
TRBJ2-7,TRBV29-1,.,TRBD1,TGCAGCGTTGGAGGACAGGAGTCTTACGAGCAGTACTTC,CSVGGQESYEQYF
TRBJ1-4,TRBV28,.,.,TGTGCCAGCACCAGGGGAAGGGAGGAAAAACTGTTTTTT,CASTRGREEKLFF
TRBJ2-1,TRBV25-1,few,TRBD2,TGTGCCAGCAGTGCGGTAAGACCGGGACTAGCGGGTTATGAGCAGTTCTTC,CASSAVRPGLAGYEQFF
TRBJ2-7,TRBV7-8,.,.,TGTGCCAGCACGGCAGGGGTCGACGAGCAGTACTTC,CASTAGVDEQYF
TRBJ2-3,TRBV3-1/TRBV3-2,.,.,TGTGCCAGCAGCCAAGATTTACGGGGGACGGATACGCAGTATTTT,CASSQDLRGTDTQYF
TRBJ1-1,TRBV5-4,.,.,TGTGCCAGCAGCACAGGAGTGATGGGGACTGAAGCTTTCTTT,CASSTGVMGTEAFF
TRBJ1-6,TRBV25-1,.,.,TGTGCCAGCAGTGATTCGGTGTTCAGATCACCCCTCCACTTT,CASSDSVFRSPLHF
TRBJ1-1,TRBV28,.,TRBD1,TGTGCCAGCAGTCTGCGGCCAGGGACAGTATACACTGAAGCTTTCTTT,CASSLRPGTVYTEAFF
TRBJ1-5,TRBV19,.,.,TGTGCCACCATGGAGACAGGAGCCAATCAGCCCCAGCATTTT,CATMETGANQPQHF
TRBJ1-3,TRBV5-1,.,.,TGCGCCAGCAGCTTGGGGGACTCTGGAAACACCATATATTTT,CASSLGDSGNTIYF
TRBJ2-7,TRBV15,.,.,TGTGCCACCAGCAGCCTTGGGGCCAACACAATCTACGAGCAGTACTTC,CATSSLGANTIYEQYF
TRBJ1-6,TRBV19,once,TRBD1,TGTGCCAGTACTCACCCGGGACAGATTTCACCCCTCCACTTT,CASTHPGQISPLHF
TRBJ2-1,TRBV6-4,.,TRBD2,TGTGCCAGCAGTGAGAACCCTAGCGGGAGGCAGTTCTTC,CASSENPSGRQFF
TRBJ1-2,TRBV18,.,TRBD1,TGTGCCAGCTCACCCGGACAGGGGGCAGGTGGCTACACCTTC,CASSPGQGAGGYTF
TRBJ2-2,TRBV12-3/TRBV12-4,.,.,TGTGCCAGCAGTTTATACTCCGGGGAGCTGTTTTTT,CASSLYSGELFF
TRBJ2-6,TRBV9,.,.,TGTGCCAGCAGCGTAAGTTGGGGATCCGGGGCCAACGTCCTGACTTTC,CASSVSWGSGANVLTF
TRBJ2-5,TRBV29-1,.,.,TGCAGCGTTGAAGTGCTCCAAGAGACCCAGTACTTC,CSVEVLQETQYF
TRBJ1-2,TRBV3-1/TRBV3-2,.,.,TGTGCCAGCAGCCAACCTTACTCAGGCGGCTACACCTTC,CASSQPYSGGYTF
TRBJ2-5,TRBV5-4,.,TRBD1,TGTGCCAGCAGCCGACAGGGGGCGGAGACCCAGTACTTC,CASSRQGAETQYF
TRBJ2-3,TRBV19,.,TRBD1,TGTGCCAGTGGGCCCCCCCAAGACAGGGACACAGATACGCAGTATTTT,CASGPPQDRDTDTQYF
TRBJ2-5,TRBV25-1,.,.,TGTGCCAGCAGTGGATTTCTGTACCAAGAGACCCAGTACTTC,CASSGFLYQETQYF
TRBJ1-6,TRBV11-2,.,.,TGTGCCAGCAGTTCAGTGGGGGGTTCACCCCTCCACTTT,CASSSVGGSPLHF